One T cell receptor beta chain is described in this entry. This clone was counted a few times. Its target antigen remains unknown. No base qualities exist here, and no much larger clone lies one base off it. The ViraFEST assay stimulated PBMC with viral peptide pools and then used TCR sequencing to identify antigen-specific CD4+ T cell clonotypes by expansion. After around 10 days of culture, CD4+ T cells were isolated with the EasySep CD4+ T cell isolation kit. PCR-confirmed SARS-CoV-2 infection had occurred in convalescent patients between March and December 2020, before the Alpha, Beta and Delta variants emerged in the United States. A few million PBMC per well were cultured in IMDM with 5% human AB serum, around 9.1 IU/ml IL-2 and gentamicin, plus 10 ug/ml peptides. A peptide pool from HIV-1 Nef was used as the negative control culture condition. On days 3 and 7, half of the culture medium was replaced with fresh IL-2-containing medium. Unless noted otherwise, every peptide stimulation condition was cultured in triplicate wells. Using Ficoll-Paque Plus gradient centrifugation, PBMC were separated from whole blood and then either used fresh or cryopreserved at -140C. The QIAamp micro DNA kit was used to extract genomic DNA from the cultured CD4+ T cells.

The method behind the library was the immunoSEQ multiplex PCR assay. TCR beta CDR3 sequencing was performed on DNA from the cultured, isolated CD4+ T cells. On the authors' methods: Non-productive TCR sequences were removed and reads were trimmed to the CDR3 region, keeping CDR3s of at least 7 amino acids. Antigen-specific clonotypes were identified using the MANAFEST web app by comparison of expansion in peptide wells against reference cultures. To be called positive, a clone needed expansion at FDR<0.05 compared with the reference and with all other wells, an odds ratio greater than 5, and a frequency greater than 0.1% in two replicate wells. Clonotypes significantly expanded in SARS-CoV-2 spike wells and in at least one common cold coronavirus spike condition were defined as cross-reactive. Using the stringdist R package, CDR3 similarity was measured by Levenshtein distance, and unrooted trees were constructed with ape in R 3.6.1. TCRdb limited this immuneACCESS table to in-frame rearrangements with V and J called. A share of clones is missing; checked studies link under half to unresolved V genes, and the rest is unexplained. V and J calls and clone size are copied from that table; D and trimming were computed from the DNA. This sample holds 55,000 or so clones; around three quarters were observed only once. The leading ten clones occupy over 5% of the sample.

This entry comes from a study of vaccination effects on CD4 cells after COVID-19 (dated by TCRdb to 2021 to 2024). A note on the overall study: Participants received two doses of either the BNT162b2 or the mRNA-1273 mRNA SARS-CoV-2 vaccine. A total of around eleven COVID-19 convalescent patients and a few SARS-CoV-2-naive healthy vaccine recipients were included in the full study. Cultures from other donors in the study were sequenced using the Oncomine TCR Beta short-read assay on an Illumina iSeq 100. Pre-vaccine samples were drawn from a couple of convalescent patients 16 days and one week before the first dose, at 142 and 148 days after COVID-19 diagnosis. In both COVID-19 convalescent patients and infection-naive vaccine recipients, the study compared SARS-CoV-2 spike-specific CD4+ TCR repertoires from before mRNA vaccination with those from after it. What the work shows at the level of the full study, not this receptor alone: For convalescent patients, new clones induced by the vaccine made up most of the post-vaccine spike-reactive repertoire, and these new clones were largely distinct from the clones induced by infection. Only a small number of convalescent patients were included, and no early post-infection timepoints were available, which limited the study. Both infection-induced and vaccine-induced clones contracted markedly at late post-vaccination timepoints, which is consistent with waning T cell responses.

Sample: CD4+ T cells from PBMCs cultured with HIV peptides, taken before COVID-19 vaccination. The cell subset or site label for this specimen denotes: HIV-1 Nef peptide pool negative control/reference culture. This receptor was identified in a human donor who had a prior SARS-CoV-2 infection.

The sequence in DNA is TGCGCCAGCAGTCGAGGGGGTTCTGATACCTACGAGCAGTACTTC. Its protein is CASSRGGSDTYEQYF. This receptor chain uses TRBV5-1 and TRBJ2-7; TRBD1 could be the D gene, as 6 bases match. CDR1 and CDR2 are read off the germline V gene as SGHRS and YFSETQ. Reading from cysteine to phenylalanine, the CDR3 counts 15 amino acids. Only CDR3 DNA remains: 45 bases, in frame from the first base. V drops 5 bases and J drops 2 bases, leaving 17 bases in between.